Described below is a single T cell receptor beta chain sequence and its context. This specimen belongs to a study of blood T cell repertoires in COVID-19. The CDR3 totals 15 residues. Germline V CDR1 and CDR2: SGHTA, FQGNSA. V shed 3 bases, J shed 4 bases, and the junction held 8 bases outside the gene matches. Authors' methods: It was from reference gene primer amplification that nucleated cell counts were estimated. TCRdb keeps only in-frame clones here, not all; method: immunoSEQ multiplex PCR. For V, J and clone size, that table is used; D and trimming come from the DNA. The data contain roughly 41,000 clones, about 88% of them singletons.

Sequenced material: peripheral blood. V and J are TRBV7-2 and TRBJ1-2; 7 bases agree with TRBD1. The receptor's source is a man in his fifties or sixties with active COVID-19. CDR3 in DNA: TGTGCCAGCAGCTTCTTAGGTACAGGGGCCTATGGCTACACCTTC. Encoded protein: CASSFLGTGAYGYTF. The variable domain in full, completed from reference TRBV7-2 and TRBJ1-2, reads GAGVSQSPSNKVTEKGKDVELRCDPISGHTALYWYRQSLGQGLEFLIYFQGNSAPDKSGLPSDRFSAERTGGSVSTLTIQRTQQEDSAVYLCASSFLGTGAYGYTFGSGTRLTVV.